This entry lists 13 T cell receptor beta chains sequenced from one sample in a study of shared clonotypes between healthy human individuals. Here immunoSEQ multiplex PCR was the method, and the copy in TCRdb shows in-frame clones only, minus some. The table has 400,000 to 600,000 clones, about 85% seen once; the top ten hold about 13%. The sequencing sample was made of PBMCs. The receptor source for this set is a woman in her forties in good health. Some clones in this sample may be carry-over from other donors' samples.

The chain joins TRBV2 to TRBJ1-2; D unresolved. This CDR3 is 10 amino acids long. Germline CDR1 is SNHLY and CDR2 is FYNNEI. V lost 7 bases and J lost 7, with 7 bases in between. The CDR3 bases are TGTGCCAGCAACTTAGGTGGCTACACCTTC. Its translation: CASNLGGYTF.

The chain couples TRBV28 to TRBJ2-1, with D possibly matching TRBD1 (6 bases). Looked up from germline, CDR1 is MDHEN and CDR2 is SYDVKM. This CDR3 spans 11 amino acids. V was cut by 9 bases and J by 10 bases, with 13 bases left in between. In DNA form, the CDR3 reads TGTGCCAGTCTACAGGGTTTGGAGCAGTTCTTC. This sequence encodes CASLQGLEQFF.

The rearrangement joins TRBV27 to TRBJ2-7; 9 bases align to TRBD1. The CDR3 runs to 15 residues. Germline CDR1 and CDR2: MNHEY and SMNVEV (reference sequence). J lost 3 bases, V lost 5 bases, and 8 bases had no gene match. The CDR3 loop reads CASSLSGDRDYEQYF. The CDR3 bases are TGTGCCAGCAGTCTCTCCGGGGACAGGGACTACGAGCAGTACTTC.

The chain combines TRBV5-1 with TRBJ2-3; the match to TRBD2 covers 7 bases. The germline V gene encodes CDR1 SGHRS and CDR2 YFSETQ. V dropped 4 bases and J dropped 5; count of bases not matched to a gene: 10. The CDR3 is made up of 15 amino acids. DNA of the CDR3: TGCGCCAGCAGCCCCGGGGCGGGAGTTTTAGATACGCAGTATTTT. This gives the protein CASSPGAGVLDTQYF.

Remarks on this clone: Only one base separates this from a far larger clonotype, so it likely reflects a read error. This same CDR3 is encoded by further DNA sequences in the sample. This rearrangement joins TRBV7-3 to TRBJ1-1; D ambiguous. From germline, CDR1 is SGHTA and CDR2 FQGTGA. The CDR3 loop spans 13 amino acids. Trimming took 2 bases from V and 0 from J, leaving 4 bases between them. The CDR3 DNA is TGTGCCAGCAGCTTAGGTATGAACACTGAAGCTTTCTTT. It yields the protein CASSLGMNTEAFF.

V is TRBV6-5 and J is TRBJ2-3; D uncertain. With 3 bases removed from V and 0 bases from J, the gap between germline ends came to 4 bases. Germline values: CDR1 MNHEY, CDR2 SVGAGI. CDR3 length equals 13 residues. CDR3 sequence (DNA): TGTGCCAGCAGTTATGCGAGCACAGATACGCAGTATTTT. Translation gives CASSYASTDTQYF.

The rearrangement links TRBV1 to TRBJ1-1; TRBD1 reflects the table's D call only, with no check against the DNA. TRBV1 is marked as a pseudogene. The CDR3 sequence is 15 residues long. The chain's CDR3 is CTSSSRDRGATEAFF. CDR3 nucleotides: TGCACCAGCAGCAGCCGGGACAGGGGGGCCACTGAAGCTTTCTTT.

The genes are TRBV11-2 and TRBJ2-1; weak D call: TRBD2 (6 bases). Germline values: CDR1 SGHAT, CDR2 FQNNGV. The V gene lost 1 base and the J gene lost 8 bases, with 15 bases spanning the gap. The CDR3 spans 15 residues. For the CDR3, the DNA is TGTGCCAGCAGCTTAGGCGGGGCCCTTCTGCATGAGCAGTTCTTC. Protein product: CASSLGGALLHEQFF.

The chain carries TRBV9 and TRBJ2-7; 9 bases are shared with TRBD1. This CDR3 region has 14 residues. Losses at the gene ends were 2 bases for V and 4 bases for J; bases not matched to a gene: 4. From germline, CDR1 is SGDLS and CDR2 YYNGEE. Here the CDR3 reads CASSVGQGGYEQYF. CDR3 DNA: TGTGCCAGCAGCGTGGGACAGGGAGGTTACGAGCAGTACTTC.

The chain is built from TRBV7-2 and TRBJ1-2; TRBD1 aligns across 8 bases. The CDR3 extends over 14 amino acids. V trimming: 0 bases; J trimming: 6 bases; junction bases outside the gene matches: 3. CDR1 is SGHTA and CDR2 is FQGNSA in the germline V gene. CDR3 sequence: CASSLAQTGDGYTF. The CDR3 nucleotides are TGTGCCAGCAGCTTAGCCCAGACAGGGGATGGCTACACCTTC. The full variable domain, with the rest looked up from reference TRBV7-2 and TRBJ1-2, is GAGVSQSPSNKVTEKGKDVELRCDPISGHTALYWYRQSLGQGLEFLIYFQGNSAPDKSGLPSDRFSAERTGGSVSTLTIQRTQQEDSAVYLCASSLAQTGDGYTFGSGTRLTVV.

This clone was seen a handful of times. The chain couples TRBV6-1 to TRBJ1-1, with D perhaps TRBD1 (6 bases). The CDR3 consists of 13 residues. Trimming stripped 6 bases from V and 3 bases from J, with 11 bases between. Germline-derived CDR1 and CDR2 are MNHNS and SASEGT. CDR3 coding DNA: TGTGCCAGCAGGGACAGAAGGTACACTGAAGCTTTCTTT. Protein: CASRDRRYTEAFF.

Concerning this clone: A far more abundant clone sits one base away, making this likely a read error. Other DNA sequences in the sample encode the same CDR3. The chain is built from TRBV7-2 and TRBJ1-5; 8 bases are shared with TRBD1. Germline values: CDR1 SGHTA, CDR2 FQGNSA. The CDR3 has 17 residues. The CDR3 coding sequence is TGTGCCAGCAGCTTAGTAGCAGGGGGCAGTAGCAACCAGCCCCAGCATTTT. This encodes CASSLVAGGSSNQPQHF.

The chain joins TRBV5-5 to TRBJ2-2; D call uncertain. V lost 0 bases and J 1 base, leaving 10 bases between the germline ends. Germline loops: CDR1 SGHKS, CDR2 YYEKEE (reference sequence). The CDR3 is 16 residues long. CDR3 sequence: CASSLGQAKNTGELFF. The CDR3 DNA reads as TGTGCCAGCAGCTTGGGGCAGGCGAAGAACACCGGGGAGCTGTTTTTT.